Presented here are 25 T cell receptor beta chains from one specimen sequenced in a study of T cells in Graves' hyperthyroidism and ophthalmopathy. There were TCR beta CDR3 regions amplified from RNA transcripts. Researchers ran a first-round RT-PCR on the TCR CDR3 using the HTBI primer set. TCRdb ran MiXCR on the multiplex PCR reads and lists one entry per CDR3 protein. The sample holds 490,000 or so distinct CDR3 sequences; about 15% are singletons and the top ten take 25% to 30%. Sequencing was done on a sample of blood. Source of these receptors: a woman under 40 with Graves' ophthalmopathy.

This clonotype was observed at least ten times. The CDR3 DNA is TGTGCCTGGAGTTGGGGCTACGAGCAGTACTTC. It yields the protein CAWSWGYEQYF. The V call is TRBV30, the J call TRBJ2-7; D gene ambiguous. CDR3 length: 11 residues. The V end lost 2 bases, the J end lost 3 bases, and 5 bases lay between the germline ends. Germline CDR1 and CDR2: GTSNPN and SVGIG (reference sequence).

The gene calls are TRBV6-1 and TRBJ2-7; D unclear. The CDR3 has 18 residues. The germline V and J ends were trimmed by 7 bases and 1 base, with 26 bases remaining between them. Per germline, CDR1 MNHNS and CDR2 SASEGT. The CDR3 DNA is TGTGCCAGCACCCCCAGGCTCGGCGAACAAGGCCGTTCCTACGAGCAGTACTTC. Translation: CASTPRLGEQGRSYEQYF.

This chain joins TRBV19 and TRBJ2-4; D unclear. CDR1 and CDR2 from the germline V gene are LNHDA and SQIVND (reference sequence). Trimming took off 8 bases at V and 0 bases at J, with 11 bases between the two ends. The CDR3 spans 14 residues. The CDR3: CASSLISAKNIQYF. DNA of the CDR3: TGTGCCAGTTCACTGATATCAGCCAAAAACATTCAGTACTTC.

Many counts were recorded for this clonotype. The genes are TRBV7-8 and TRBJ1-2; D unresolved. Germline V gives CDR1 SGHVS, CDR2 FQNEAQ. This CDR3 has 16 residues. V was shortened by 5 bases and J by 5 bases, with 21 bases between the two germline ends. The CDR3, as DNA: TGTGCCAGCAGCCCACTATTGAAAGAAAGCTTGTATGGCTACACCTTC. Translating gives CASSPLLKESLYGYTF. Based on the CDR3 plus reference TRBV7-8 and TRBJ1-2, the full variable domain is GAGVSQSPRYKVAKRGQDVALRCDPISGHVSLFWYQQALGQGPEFLTYFQNEAQLDKSGLPSDRFFAERPEGSVSTLKIQRTQQEDSAVYLCASSPLLKESLYGYTFGSGTRLTVV.

This clonotype was counted many times. The chain couples TRBV18 to TRBJ2-5; D is uncertain. Germline CDR1 KGHSH, CDR2 LQKENI. CDR3 length equals 12 residues. The V and J ends lost 8 bases and 7 bases respectively, with 14 bases between them. Written as DNA, the CDR3 is TGTGCCAGCACCCCCCCGGAAGGGACCCAGTACTTC. Translation gives CASTPPEGTQYF.

This clonotype was observed at least ten times. The chain combines TRBV7-8 with TRBJ2-7; weak D call: TRBD2 (5 bases). Trimming shortened V by 5 bases and J by 6 bases, and 20 bases separated the two germline ends. CDR1 SGHVS and CDR2 FQNEAQ come from the germline V gene. This CDR3 comprises 15 residues. The CDR3 reads CASSLMPLDSAEQYF. DNA of the CDR3: TGTGCCAGCAGCCTCATGCCCTTGGACTCCGCCGAGCAGTACTTC.

The table lists this clonotype with many counts. This chain links TRBV7-2 with TRBJ2-3, with unresolved D. Germline CDR1 SGHTA, CDR2 FQGNSA. V dropped 5 bases and J dropped 6 bases, with 15 bases sitting between them. The CDR3 spans 14 residues. The CDR3 here is CASSVALVDDTQYF. The CDR3 DNA reads TGTGCCAGCAGCGTGGCCCTCGTAGACGATACGCAGTATTTT. The full variable domain, rest sourced from reference TRBV7-2 and TRBJ2-3, is GAGVSQSPSNKVTEKGKDVELRCDPISGHTALYWYRQSLGQGLEFLIYFQGNSAPDKSGLPSDRFSAERTGGSVSTLTIQRTQQEDSAVYLCASSVALVDDTQYFGPGTRLTVL.

As regards this clonotype: A much larger clone sits a single nucleotide away, making a read error possible. The V gene is TRBV12-3 or TRBV12-4, the J gene TRBJ1-3; 7 nucleotides agree with TRBD1. V trimming: 4 bases; J trimming: 4 bases; junction bases outside the gene matches: 1. CDR3 length: 13 amino acids. CDR3 residues: CASSWGQGNTIYF. The CDR3 DNA sequence: TGTGCCAGCAGTTGGGGACAGGGAAACACCATATATTTT.

This clonotype was recorded at least ten times. The junction departs from germline at one end; a sequencing error may be responsible. The CDR3 region is CASSSTLAEAIF. CDR3 DNA: TGTGCCAGCAGTTCCACGCTAGCGGAAGCTATCTTC. The chain joins TRBV12-3 or TRBV12-4 to TRBJ2-1; 7 bases are shared with TRBD2. The CDR3 has 12 amino acids.

Many counts were recorded for this clonotype. This chain links TRBV30 with TRBJ2-5; TRBD2 aligns across 10 bases. Trimming took 2 bases from V and 4 from J; bases not matched to a gene: 4. Germline values: CDR1 GTSNPN, CDR2 SVGIG (reference sequence). This CDR3 is 14 amino acids long. The CDR3 is CAWSLAGVAETQYF. The CDR3 DNA reads TGTGCCTGGAGTCTAGCGGGAGTAGCAGAGACCCAGTACTTC.

The rearrangement joins TRBV7-9 to TRBJ2-7, with 9 bases lining up with TRBD2. From germline, CDR1 is SEHNR and CDR2 FQNEAQ (reference sequence). The CDR3 consists of 15 residues. The V gene end was trimmed by 0 bases and the J gene end by 0 bases; junction bases not matched to a gene: 0. CDR3 nucleotides: TGTGCCAGCAGCTTAGCACTAGCGGGCTCCTACGAGCAGTACTTC. Its protein product is CASSLALAGSYEQYF.

The chain has TRBV10-3 and TRBJ1-2, with 8 bases identical to TRBD1. CDR3 length equals 15 residues. Germline trimming cut 5 bases from V and 4 bases from J; bases unmatched to any gene: 9. Germline V CDR1 and CDR2: ENHRY, SYGVKD. CDR3 residues: CAISYGTGEIYGYTF. For the CDR3, the DNA is TGTGCCATCAGTTACGGGACAGGCGAAATCTATGGCTACACCTTC.

This clonotype was found many times. The rearrangement uses TRBV7-8 and TRBJ2-3; D uncertain. The CDR3 is 13 amino acids. With 5 bases removed from V and 2 bases from J, the gap between germline ends came to 8 bases. CDR1 is SGHVS, CDR2 FQNEAQ, per germline. CDR3 region: CASSLGFTDTQYF. CDR3 nucleotide sequence: TGTGCCAGCAGCCTAGGGTTCACAGATACGCAGTATTTT.

This clonotype was counted only a few times. The chain couples TRBV4-1 to TRBJ2-7; 9 bases map to TRBD2. The CDR3 covers 18 residues. The V gene's germline CDR1 is MGHRA and CDR2 YSYEKL. V trimming: 1 base; J trimming: 0 bases; junction bases outside the gene matches: 10. The CDR3, as DNA: TGCGCCAGCAGCCAAGGGAGGGTAGCGGGAGTGGGCTCCTACGAGCAGTACTTC. Its protein product is CASSQGRVAGVGSYEQYF.

The table lists this clonotype with many counts. The chain has TRBV28 and TRBJ1-2; D is undetermined. V gave up 4 bases and J gave up 0 bases, with 9 bases separating them. CDR3 size: 14 residues. CDR1 is MDHEN, CDR2 SYDVKM, per germline. DNA for the CDR3: TGTGCCAGCAGTTCCTTAATAGCTAACTATGGCTACACCTTC. Its protein product is CASSSLIANYGYTF.

In its sample, this clonotype was seen many times. V is TRBV20-1 and J is TRBJ2-3; D could derive from TRBD1 or TRBD2 (5 bases each). Looked up from germline, CDR1 is DFQATT and CDR2 is SNEGSKA (reference sequence). Trimming took 6 bases from V and 2 from J, leaving 18 bases between them. CDR3 length equals 15 residues. The CDR3 DNA sequence: TGCAGTGCCAGGAGAGGGGAGACTCCCACAGATACGCAGTATTTT. Amino acid sequence: CSARRGETPTDTQYF.

The chain uses TRBV11-3 and TRBJ2-1; 7 nucleotides align to TRBD2. This CDR3 is built from 12 residues. Germline V gene data show CDR1 as SGHNT and CDR2 as YENEEA. J was trimmed by 10 bases and V by 3 bases; bases with no gene match: 3. Written as DNA, the CDR3 is TGTGCCAGCAGCTTGACTAGCAGGGAGCAGTTCTTC. Translating it yields CASSLTSREQFF.

This clonotype has a count of ten or more. The V and J genes are TRBV20-1 and TRBJ2-1, with a weak D call TRBD2 (5 bases). The CDR3 is made up of 12 amino acids. V gave up 6 bases and J gave up 9 bases, with 15 bases separating them. Germline V gene sequence: CDR1 DFQATT, CDR2 SNEGSKA (reference sequence). In DNA form, the CDR3 reads TGCAGTGCCTCCGGAGGAAGATTTGAGCAGTTCTTC. This codes for CSASGGRFEQFF.

This clonotype was counted at least ten times. The gene calls are TRBV3-2 and TRBJ2-7; no DNA check was done on the table's D call, TRBD2. TRBV3-2 is given as a pseudogene. This CDR3 has 15 amino acids. CDR3: CASTFLAGVSHEQYF. The CDR3 DNA reads TGTGCCAGCACGTTTCTAGCGGGAGTTTCACACGAGCAGTACTTC.

This clonotype came up many times. The V gene is TRBV11-3, the J gene TRBJ2-2; D is uncertain. Germline V gives CDR1 SGHNT, CDR2 YENEEA. Trimming cost V 6 bases and J 0 bases, with 8 bases left between them. CDR3 length: 14 residues. CDR3: CASRRRANTGELFF. The CDR3 DNA is TGTGCCAGCAGGAGAAGGGCGAACACCGGGGAGCTGTTTTTT.

This clonotype was seen many times. V usage is TRBV28 and J usage is TRBJ2-3; 10 bases agree with TRBD2. The CDR3 length is 14 residues. Germline values: CDR1 MDHEN, CDR2 SYDVKM. J gave up 6 bases and V 7 bases, and 7 bases lay outside the gene matches. This chain's CDR3 is CASIASGSVDTQYF. The DNA of the CDR3 is TGTGCCAGCATCGCTAGCGGGAGCGTGGATACGCAGTATTTT.

This clonotype has just a few counts. The chain links TRBV5-1 to TRBJ2-2, with D possibly matching TRBD1 (6 bases). This CDR3 has 15 residues. The V end lost 3 bases, the J end lost 6 bases, and 15 bases lay between the germline ends. Germline V gene sequence: CDR1 SGHRS, CDR2 YFSETQ. CDR3 protein: CASSSTGYGAGELFF. Written as DNA, the CDR3 is TGCGCCAGCAGCTCGACAGGTTACGGGGCCGGGGAGCTGTTTTTT.

This clonotype was seen a few times. The V call is TRBV7-9, the J call TRBJ2-1; D is unclear. V was clipped by 1 base and J by 6 bases, with 10 bases between them. The CDR3 spans 14 residues. CDR1 is SEHNR, CDR2 FQNEAQ, per germline (reference sequence). DNA of the CDR3: TGTGCCAGCAGCTTAGGAGTCGCCGGCAATGAGCAGTTCTTC. This encodes CASSLGVAGNEQFF.

The rearrangement links TRBV6-1 to TRBJ2-1, with 11 bases matching TRBD2. This CDR3 is 19 amino acids long. Germline trimming cut 6 bases from V and 0 bases from J; bases unmatched to any gene: 13. Germline CDR1 is MNHNS and CDR2 is SASEGT. In DNA form, the CDR3 reads TGTGCCAGCAGCACCCTAGCGGGAGGAGCCCTGAGCTCCTACAATGAGCAGTTCTTC. This translates into CASSTLAGGALSSYNEQFF.

This sequence joins TRBV10-3 and TRBJ2-2, with TRBD1 as a possible D gene (9 bases). The CDR3 contains 17 residues. The germline CDR1 and CDR2 sequences are ENHRY and SYGVKD. Trimming took 8 bases from V and 7 from J, leaving 26 bases between them. Here the CDR3 DNA reads TGTGCCATCCAGCGACAGGGGGAGCGGGAGATGGACGGGGAGCTGTTTTTT. The encoded protein is CAIQRQGEREMDGELFF.